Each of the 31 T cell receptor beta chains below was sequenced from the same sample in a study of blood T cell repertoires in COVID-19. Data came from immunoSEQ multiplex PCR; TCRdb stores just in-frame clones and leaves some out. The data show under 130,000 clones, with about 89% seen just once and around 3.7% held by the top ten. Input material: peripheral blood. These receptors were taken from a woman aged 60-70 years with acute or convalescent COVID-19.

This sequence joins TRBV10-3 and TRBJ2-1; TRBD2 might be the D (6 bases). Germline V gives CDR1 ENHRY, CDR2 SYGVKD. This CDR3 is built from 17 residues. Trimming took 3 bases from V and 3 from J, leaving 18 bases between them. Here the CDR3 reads CAISENLAQINYNEQFF. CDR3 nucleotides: TGTGCCATCAGTGAAAATCTAGCGCAGATCAACTACAATGAGCAGTTCTTC.

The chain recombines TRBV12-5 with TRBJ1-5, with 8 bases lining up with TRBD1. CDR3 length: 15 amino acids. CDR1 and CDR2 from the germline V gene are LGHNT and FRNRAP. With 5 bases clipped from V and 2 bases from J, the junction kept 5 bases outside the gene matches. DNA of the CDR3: TGTGCTAGTGGTCTCGGACAGGGAGGCAATCAGCCCCAGCATTTT. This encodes CASGLGQGGNQPQHF.

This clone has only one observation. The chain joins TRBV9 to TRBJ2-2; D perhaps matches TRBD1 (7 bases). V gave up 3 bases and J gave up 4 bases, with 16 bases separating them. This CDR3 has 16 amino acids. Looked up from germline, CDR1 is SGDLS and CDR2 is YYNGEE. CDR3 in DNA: TGTGCCAGCAGCGAGGGGGCGGGAATACTCACCGGGGAGCTGTTTTTT. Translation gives CASSEGAGILTGELFF.

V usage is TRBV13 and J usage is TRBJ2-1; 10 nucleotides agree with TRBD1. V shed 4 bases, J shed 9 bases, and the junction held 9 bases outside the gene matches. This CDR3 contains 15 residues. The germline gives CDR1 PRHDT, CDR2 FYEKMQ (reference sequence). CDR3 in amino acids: CASSSGTGVFSEQFF. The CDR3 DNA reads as TGTGCCAGCAGCTCCGGGACAGGGGTTTTTAGTGAGCAGTTCTTC.

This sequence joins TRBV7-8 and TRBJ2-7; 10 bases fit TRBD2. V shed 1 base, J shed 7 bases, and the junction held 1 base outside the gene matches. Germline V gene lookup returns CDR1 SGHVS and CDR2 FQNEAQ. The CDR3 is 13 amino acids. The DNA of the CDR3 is TGTGCCAGCAGCTTAGGGACTAGCGGTGAGCAGTACTTC. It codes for CASSLGTSGEQYF.

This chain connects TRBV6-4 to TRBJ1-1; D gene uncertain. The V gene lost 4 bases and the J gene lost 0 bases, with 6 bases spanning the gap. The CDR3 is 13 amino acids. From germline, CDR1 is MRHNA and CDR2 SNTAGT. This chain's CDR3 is CASSVEMNTEAFF. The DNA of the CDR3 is TGTGCCAGCAGTGTAGAGATGAACACTGAAGCTTTCTTT.

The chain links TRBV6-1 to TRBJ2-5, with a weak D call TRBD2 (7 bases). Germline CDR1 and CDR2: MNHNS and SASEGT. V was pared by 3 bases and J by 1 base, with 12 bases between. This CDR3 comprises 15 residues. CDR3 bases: TGTGCCAGCAGTGACGGGGGGCCGGGCCAAGAGACCCAGTACTTC. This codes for CASSDGGPGQETQYF.

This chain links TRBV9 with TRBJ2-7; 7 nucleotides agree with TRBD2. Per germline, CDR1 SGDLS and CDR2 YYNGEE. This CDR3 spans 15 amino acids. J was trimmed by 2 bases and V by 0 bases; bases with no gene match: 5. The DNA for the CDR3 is TGTGCCAGCAGCGTAGATGGGACTAACGCCTACGAGCAGTACTTC. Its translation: CASSVDGTNAYEQYF. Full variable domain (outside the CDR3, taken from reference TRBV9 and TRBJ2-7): DSGVTQTPKHLITATGQRVTLRCSPRSGDLSVYWYQQSLDQGLQFLIQYYNGEERAKGNILERFSAQQFPDLHSELNLSSLELGDSALYFCASSVDGTNAYEQYFGPGTRLTVT.

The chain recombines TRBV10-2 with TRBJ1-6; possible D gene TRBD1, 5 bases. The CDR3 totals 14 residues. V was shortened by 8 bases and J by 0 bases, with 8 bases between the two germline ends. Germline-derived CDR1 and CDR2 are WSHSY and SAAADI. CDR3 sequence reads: CASRGSSYNSPLHF. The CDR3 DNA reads TGCGCCAGCCGGGGGAGCTCCTATAATTCACCCCTCCACTTT.

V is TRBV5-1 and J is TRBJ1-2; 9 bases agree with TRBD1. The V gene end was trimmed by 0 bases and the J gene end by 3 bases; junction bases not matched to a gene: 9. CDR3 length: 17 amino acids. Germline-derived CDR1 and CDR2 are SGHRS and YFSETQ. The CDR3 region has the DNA TGCGCCAGCAGCTTGGGTGGGACAGGGATTAGCGACTATGGCTACACCTTC. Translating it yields CASSLGGTGISDYGYTF. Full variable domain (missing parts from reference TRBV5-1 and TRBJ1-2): KAGVTQTPRYLIKTRGQQVTLSCSPISGHRSVSWYQQTPGQGLQFLFEYFSETQRNKGNFPGRFSGRQFSNSRSEMNVSTLELGDSALYLCASSLGGTGISDYGYTFGSGTRLTVV.

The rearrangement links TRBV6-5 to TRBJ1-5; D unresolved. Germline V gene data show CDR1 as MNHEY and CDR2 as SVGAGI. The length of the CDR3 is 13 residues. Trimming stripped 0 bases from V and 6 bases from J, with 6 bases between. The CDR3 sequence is CASSYSTGQPQHF. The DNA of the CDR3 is TGTGCCAGCAGTTACTCGACGGGTCAGCCCCAGCATTTT.

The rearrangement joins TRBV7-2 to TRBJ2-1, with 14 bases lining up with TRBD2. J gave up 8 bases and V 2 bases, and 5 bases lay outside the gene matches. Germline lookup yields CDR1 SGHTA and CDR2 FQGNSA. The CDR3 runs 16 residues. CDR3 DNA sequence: TGTGCCAGCAGCTTAACCGGGACTAGCGGGAGTCATGAGCAGTTCTTC. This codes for CASSLTGTSGSHEQFF.

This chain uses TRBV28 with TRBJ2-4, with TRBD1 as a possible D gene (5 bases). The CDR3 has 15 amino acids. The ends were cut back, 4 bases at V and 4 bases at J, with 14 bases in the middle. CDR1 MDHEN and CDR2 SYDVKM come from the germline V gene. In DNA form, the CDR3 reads TGTGCCAGCAGTTCACGTCAGGGTGGGAAAAACATTCAGTACTTC. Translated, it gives CASSSRQGGKNIQYF.

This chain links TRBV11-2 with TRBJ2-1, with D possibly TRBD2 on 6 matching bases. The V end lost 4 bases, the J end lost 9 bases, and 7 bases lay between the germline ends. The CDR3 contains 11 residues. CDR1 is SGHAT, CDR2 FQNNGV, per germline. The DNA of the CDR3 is TGTGCCAGCAGCTGGGACTCTGAGCAGTTCTTC. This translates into CASSWDSEQFF.

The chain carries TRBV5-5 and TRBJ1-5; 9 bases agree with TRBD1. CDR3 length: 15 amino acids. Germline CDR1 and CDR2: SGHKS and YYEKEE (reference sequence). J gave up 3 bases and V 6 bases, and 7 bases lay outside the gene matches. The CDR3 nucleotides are TGTGCCAGCACCACCGGGACAGGGCCCAATCAGCCCCAGCATTTT. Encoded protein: CASTTGTGPNQPQHF.

CDR3 loop: CASSLHSTYNEQFF. CDR3 sequence (DNA): TGTGCCAGCAGCTTGCACTCGACCTACAATGAGCAGTTCTTC. The V call is TRBV7-9, the J call TRBJ2-1; D unclear. CDR1 is SEHNR and CDR2 is FQNEAQ in the germline V gene (reference sequence). This CDR3 contains 14 residues. The V end lost 3 bases, the J end lost 2 bases, and 8 bases lay between the germline ends.

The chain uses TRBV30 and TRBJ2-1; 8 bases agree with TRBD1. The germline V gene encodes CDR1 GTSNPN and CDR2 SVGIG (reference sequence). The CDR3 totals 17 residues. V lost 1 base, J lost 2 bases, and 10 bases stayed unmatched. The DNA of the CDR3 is TGTGCCTGGAGTGCCGGACAGGGTCGCAGTCCCTACAATGAGCAGTTCTTC. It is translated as CAWSAGQGRSPYNEQFF.

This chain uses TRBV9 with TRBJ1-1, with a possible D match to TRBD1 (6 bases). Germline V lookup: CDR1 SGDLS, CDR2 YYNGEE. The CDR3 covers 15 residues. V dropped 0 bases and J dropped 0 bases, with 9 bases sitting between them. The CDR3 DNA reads TGTGCCAGCAGCGTAGAACAGGGAATGAACACTGAAGCTTTCTTT. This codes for CASSVEQGMNTEAFF.

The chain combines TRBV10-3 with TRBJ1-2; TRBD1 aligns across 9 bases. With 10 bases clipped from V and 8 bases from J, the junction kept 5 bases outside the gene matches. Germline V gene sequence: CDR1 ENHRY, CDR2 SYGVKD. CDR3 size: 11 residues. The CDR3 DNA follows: TGTGCCACACAGGGGGCTGGAGGCTACACCTTC. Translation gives CATQGAGGYTF.

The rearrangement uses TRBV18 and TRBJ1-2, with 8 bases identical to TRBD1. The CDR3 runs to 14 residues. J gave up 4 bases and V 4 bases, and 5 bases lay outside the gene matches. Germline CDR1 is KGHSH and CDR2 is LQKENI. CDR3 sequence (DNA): TGTGCCAGCTCACGAACTGGGACAGGCTATGGCTACACCTTC. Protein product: CASSRTGTGYGYTF.

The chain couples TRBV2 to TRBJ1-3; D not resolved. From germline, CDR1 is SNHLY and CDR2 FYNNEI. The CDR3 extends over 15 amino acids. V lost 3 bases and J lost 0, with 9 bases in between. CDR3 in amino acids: CASSEETVSGNTIYF. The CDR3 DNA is TGTGCCAGCAGTGAGGAGACGGTCTCTGGAAACACCATATATTTT. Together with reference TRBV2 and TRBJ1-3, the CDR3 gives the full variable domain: EPEVTQTPSHQVTQMGQEVILRCVPISNHLYFYWYRQILGQKVEFLVSFYNNEISEKSEIFDDQFSVERPDGSNFTLKIRSTKLEDSAMYFCASSEETVSGNTIYFGEGSWLTVV.

DNA for the CDR3: TGCGCCAGCAGCGACCCCCCCGGACTAGCGGGTAGGAGTGAGCAGTTCTTC. Amino acid sequence: CASSDPPGLAGRSEQFF. The chain joins TRBV5-1 to TRBJ2-1; TRBD2 aligns across 11 bases. The CDR3 is 17 residues long. The junction had 15 bases not matched to a gene; V was cut back by 4 bases and J by 9 bases. Germline CDR1 is SGHRS and CDR2 is YFSETQ.

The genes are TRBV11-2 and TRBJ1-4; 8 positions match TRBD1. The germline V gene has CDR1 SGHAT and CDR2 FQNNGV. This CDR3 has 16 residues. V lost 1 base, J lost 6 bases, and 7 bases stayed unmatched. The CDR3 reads CASSLGRGTGHEKLFF. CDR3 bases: TGTGCCAGCAGCTTAGGACGTGGGACAGGACATGAAAAACTGTTTTTT.

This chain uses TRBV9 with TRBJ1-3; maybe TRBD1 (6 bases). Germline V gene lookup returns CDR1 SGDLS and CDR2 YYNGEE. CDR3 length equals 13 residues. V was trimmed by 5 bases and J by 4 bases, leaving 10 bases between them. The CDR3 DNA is TGTGCCAGCAGTGGTCAGGGGGGAAACACCATATATTTT. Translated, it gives CASSGQGGNTIYF.

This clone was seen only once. The CDR3 sequence is CASSQVSGKQFF. DNA for the CDR3: TGTGCCAGCAGCCAGGTCAGCGGGAAGCAGTTCTTC. This chain links TRBV3-1 (or the pseudogene TRBV3-2) with TRBJ2-1; 7 positions match TRBD2. CDR1 and CDR2 (germline): LGHDT, YNNKEL (reference sequence). V trimming: 3 bases; J trimming: 11 bases; junction bases outside the gene matches: 4. This CDR3 region has 12 residues.

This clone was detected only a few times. CDR3: CSVGGLAGVSELFF. The CDR3 DNA reads TGCAGCGTGGGGGGGCTAGCGGGAGTGTCGGAGCTGTTTTTT. The chain is built from TRBV29-1 and TRBJ2-2; 10 bases are shared with TRBD2. Germline V gene sequence: CDR1 SQVTM, CDR2 ANQGSEA. This CDR3 comprises 14 residues. V dropped 6 bases and J dropped 10; count of bases not matched to a gene: 11.

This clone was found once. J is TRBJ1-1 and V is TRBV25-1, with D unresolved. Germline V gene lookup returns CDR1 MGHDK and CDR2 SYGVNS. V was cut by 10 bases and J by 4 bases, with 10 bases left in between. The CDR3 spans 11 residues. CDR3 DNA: TGTGCCATTCGTCGGGGCACTGAAGCTTTCTTT. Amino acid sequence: CAIRRGTEAFF.

CDR3 sequence reads: CATSDPGLAEEGLETQYF. Here the CDR3 DNA reads TGTGCCACCAGTGATCCGGGACTAGCGGAGGAGGGTTTGGAGACCCAGTACTTC. The V call is TRBV24-1, the J call TRBJ2-5; 11 bases line up with TRBD2. Trimming at V came to 3 bases and at J to 5 bases, leaving 13 bases not matched to a gene. Germline CDR1 is KGHDR and CDR2 is SFDVKD. This CDR3 has 18 residues.

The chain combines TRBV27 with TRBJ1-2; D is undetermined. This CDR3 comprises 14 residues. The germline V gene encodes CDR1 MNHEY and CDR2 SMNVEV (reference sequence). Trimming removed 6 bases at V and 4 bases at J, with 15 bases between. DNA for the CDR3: TGTGCCAGCAGACCCGGCGGCGCGCTCTATGGCTACACCTTC. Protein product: CASRPGGALYGYTF.

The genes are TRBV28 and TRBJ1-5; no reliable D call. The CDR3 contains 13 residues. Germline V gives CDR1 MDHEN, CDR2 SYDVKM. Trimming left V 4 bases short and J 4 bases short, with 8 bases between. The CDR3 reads CASSYSTNQPQHF. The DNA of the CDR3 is TGTGCCAGCAGTTACAGCACAAATCAGCCCCAGCATTTT.

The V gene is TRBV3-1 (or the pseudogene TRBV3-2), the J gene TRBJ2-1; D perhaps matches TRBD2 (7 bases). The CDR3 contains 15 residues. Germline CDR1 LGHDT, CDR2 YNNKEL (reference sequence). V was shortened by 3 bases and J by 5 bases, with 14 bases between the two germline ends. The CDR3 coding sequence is TGTGCCAGCAGCCATAAGAGCGGGACAAACAATGAGCAGTTCTTC. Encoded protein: CASSHKSGTNNEQFF.